Below, 23 T cell receptor beta chains from the same sample are listed, as sequenced in a study of blood T cell repertoires in COVID-19. The method was immunoSEQ multiplex PCR; TCRdb's version includes in-frame clones alone and lacks a portion of them. Of approximately 90,000 clones listed, about 86% are singletons. The sequencing input was peripheral blood. The receptors originated from an elderly man with active or convalescent COVID-19.

This chain joins TRBV28 and TRBJ1-1; weak D call: TRBD1 (6 bases). The CDR3 totals 14 residues. The V end lost 6 bases, the J end lost 2 bases, and 13 bases lay between the germline ends. Germline CDR1 is MDHEN and CDR2 is SYDVKM. DNA of the CDR3: TGTGCCAGCAGAAAACAGGGAAGCAACACTGAAGCTTTCTTT. This codes for CASRKQGSNTEAFF.

DNA of the CDR3: TGCGCCAGCAGCCAAATTTCCGGGGGGCGGGATGAGCAGTTCTTC. Its protein is CASSQISGGRDEQFF. The V gene is TRBV5-1, the J gene TRBJ2-1; the D gene is possibly TRBD2 (7 bases). Germline CDR1 reads SGHRS; CDR2 reads YFSETQ. Trimming took 4 bases from V and 8 from J, leaving 19 bases between them. The CDR3 length is 15 residues.

V gene TRBV29-1 combines with J gene TRBJ2-1; 8 nucleotides agree with TRBD2. The CDR3 length is 14 residues. V shed 1 base, J shed 7 bases, and the junction held 6 bases outside the gene matches. Germline loops: CDR1 SQVTM, CDR2 ANQGSEA. CDR3: CSVEGSGSRNEQFF. The CDR3 DNA is TGCAGCGTTGAAGGCAGCGGGAGCCGTAATGAGCAGTTCTTC.

The chain combines TRBV7-2 with TRBJ1-1, with D unclear. The CDR3 has 12 amino acids. Germline V gives CDR1 SGHTA, CDR2 FQGNSA. V dropped 3 bases and J dropped 6 bases, with 8 bases sitting between them. The CDR3 DNA follows: TGTGCCAGCAGCTTGAGGATACCTGAAGCTTTCTTT. Its protein is CASSLRIPEAFF. Complete variable domain (other parts from reference TRBV7-2 and TRBJ1-1): GAGVSQSPSNKVTEKGKDVELRCDPISGHTALYWYRQSLGQGLEFLIYFQGNSAPDKSGLPSDRFSAERTGGSVSTLTIQRTQQEDSAVYLCASSLRIPEAFFGQGTRLTVV.

The chain combines TRBV28 with TRBJ2-7; 7 bases align to TRBD2. Germline V gene data show CDR1 as MDHEN and CDR2 as SYDVKM. This CDR3 contains 15 residues. V dropped 5 bases and J dropped 1; count of bases not matched to a gene: 8. CDR3 region: CASSLTGTTSYEQYF. In DNA form, the CDR3 reads TGTGCCAGCAGTCTGACCGGGACTACGTCCTACGAGCAGTACTTC.

The V gene is TRBV30, the J gene TRBJ1-4, with TRBD1 identical over 8 bases. The CDR3 has 18 amino acids. V dropped 2 bases and J dropped 7; count of bases not matched to a gene: 18. Germline CDR1 and CDR2: GTSNPN and SVGIG (reference sequence). The CDR3 loop is CAWSQSNPQGAQLEKLFF. The CDR3 nucleotides read TGTGCCTGGAGTCAATCGAATCCTCAGGGGGCCCAACTTGAAAAACTGTTTTTT.

The chain couples TRBV5-5 to TRBJ2-3; maybe TRBD2 (5 bases). This CDR3 contains 14 residues. Germline CDR1 is SGHKS and CDR2 is YYEKEE (reference sequence). V lost 7 bases and J lost 4, with 16 bases in between. This chain's CDR3 is CASSPPGSPDTQYF. In DNA, the CDR3 is TGTGCCAGCTCACCCCCGGGATCTCCAGATACGCAGTATTTT. The whole variable domain, filled in from reference TRBV5-5 and TRBJ2-3, reads DAGVTQSPTHLIKTRGQQVTLRCSPISGHKSVSWYQQVLGQGPQFIFQYYEKEERGRGNFPDRFSARQFPNYSSELNVNALLLGDSALYLCASSPPGSPDTQYFGPGTRLTVL.

This chain connects TRBV7-9 to TRBJ2-1, with D perhaps matching TRBD2 (5 bases). The CDR3 extends over 13 amino acids. Trimming took off 6 bases at V and 8 bases at J, with 14 bases between the two ends. Germline values: CDR1 SEHNR, CDR2 FQNEAQ (reference sequence). CDR3 loop: CASREVAFDEQFF. In nucleotides, the CDR3 is TGTGCCAGCAGGGAGGTAGCCTTTGATGAGCAGTTCTTC.

This clone came up a few times. The rearrangement uses TRBV6-2 or TRBV6-3 and TRBJ1-5; tentative D call: TRBD1 (6 bases). Germline assignment: CDR1 MNHEY and CDR2 SVGEGT. The CDR3 runs to 15 residues. Trimming took 2 bases from V and 3 from J, leaving 11 bases between them. This chain's CDR3 is CASSYTGTINQPQHF. The CDR3 DNA is TGTGCCAGCAGTTACACCGGGACAATCAATCAGCCCCAGCATTTT.

This clone was found a few times. The CDR3 loop is CASSTLTAETQYF. In DNA form, the CDR3 reads TGTGCCAGTAGTACCCTAACCGCGGAGACCCAGTACTTC. The chain couples TRBV19 to TRBJ2-5; D gene unclear. The germline V and J ends were trimmed by 4 bases and 5 bases, with 11 bases remaining between them. CDR1 and CDR2 from the germline V gene are LNHDA and SQIVND (reference sequence). The CDR3 runs 13 residues.

The rearrangement joins TRBV5-1 to TRBJ2-3, with D perhaps TRBD1 (5 bases). Germline V CDR1 and CDR2: SGHRS, YFSETQ. Deletions cut 2 bases from V and 4 bases from J, with 11 bases between. CDR3 length equals 14 residues. CDR3 DNA: TGCGCCAGCAGCTTAGCGCAGGGTGCAGATACGCAGTATTTT. Its protein is CASSLAQGADTQYF.

The gene calls are TRBV19 and TRBJ2-1; TRBD1 aligns across 7 bases. The CDR3 is 16 amino acids. Per germline, CDR1 LNHDA and CDR2 SQIVND (reference sequence). Trimming took 3 bases from V and 6 from J; bases not matched to a gene: 11. CDR3 region: CASSIRSRGPFNEQFF. Here the CDR3 DNA reads TGTGCCAGTAGTATCAGATCAAGGGGGCCATTCAATGAGCAGTTCTTC.

The V and J genes are TRBV19 and TRBJ1-5, with D tentatively TRBD1 (5 bases). V was shortened by 3 bases and J by 0 bases, with 18 bases between the two germline ends. CDR1 and CDR2 (germline): LNHDA, SQIVND (reference sequence). There are 18 residues in the CDR3. The CDR3 here is CASSIRTLGGGSNQPQHF. The CDR3 DNA sequence: TGTGCCAGTAGTATTCGGACCCTCGGGGGAGGTAGCAATCAGCCCCAGCATTTT.

The genes are TRBV5-1 and TRBJ2-7; possible D gene TRBD2, 6 bases. Between the trimmed V and J ends, which lost 0 bases and 2 bases, there was a span of 12 bases. The CDR3 has 15 residues. Per germline, CDR1 SGHRS and CDR2 YFSETQ. The CDR3 nucleotides read TGCGCCAGCAGCTTGGCCGGGGGTGCGCCCTACGAGCAGTACTTC. This encodes CASSLAGGAPYEQYF. The full variable domain, completed using reference TRBV5-1 and TRBJ2-7, is KAGVTQTPRYLIKTRGQQVTLSCSPISGHRSVSWYQQTPGQGLQFLFEYFSETQRNKGNFPGRFSGRQFSNSRSEMNVSTLELGDSALYLCASSLAGGAPYEQYFGPGTRLTVT.

V is TRBV3-1 (or the pseudogene TRBV3-2) and J is TRBJ1-3; D might be TRBD1 (5 bases). V lost 3 bases to trimming and J lost 0 bases, with 18 bases between them. CDR1 is LGHDT, CDR2 YNNKEL, per germline (reference sequence). The CDR3 is 18 residues long. The DNA of the CDR3 is TGTGCCAGCAGCCAGGTTGTGGCAGGGCGGAACTCTGGAAACACCATATATTTT. Translation: CASSQVVAGRNSGNTIYF.

The sample holds one count of this clone. The rearrangement uses TRBV10-3 and TRBJ2-5, with D uncertain. Germline assignment: CDR1 ENHRY and CDR2 SYGVKD. V lost 6 bases and J 5 bases, leaving 13 bases between the germline ends. This CDR3 contains 13 residues. CDR3 sequence: CAIRLGDGETQYF. The CDR3 DNA reads TGTGCCATCAGACTTGGTGACGGGGAGACCCAGTACTTC.

The CDR3 coding sequence is TGTGCCAGCAGTCCGGGACAGAGTATCTACGAGCAGTACTTC. Amino acids: CASSPGQSIYEQYF. The chain employs TRBV5-5 and TRBJ2-7, with 7 bases that match TRBD1. Germline V gene data show CDR1 as SGHKS and CDR2 as YYEKEE (reference sequence). Trimming took 5 bases from V and 3 from J; bases not matched to a gene: 8. This CDR3 comprises 14 residues. Based on the CDR3 plus reference TRBV5-5 and TRBJ2-7, the full variable domain is DAGVTQSPTHLIKTRGQQVTLRCSPISGHKSVSWYQQVLGQGPQFIFQYYEKEERGRGNFPDRFSARQFPNYSSELNVNALLLGDSALYLCASSPGQSIYEQYFGPGTRLTVT.

There are a few counts of this clone. V gene TRBV4-3 combines with J gene TRBJ2-1; 11 nucleotides match TRBD2. This CDR3 comprises 16 residues. Germline V gene sequence: CDR1 LGHNA, CDR2 YSLEER. The trim removed 1 base at V and 3 bases at J, leaving 2 bases unmatched. CDR3 in amino acids: CASSQGLAGNYNEQFF. The DNA for the CDR3 is TGCGCCAGCAGCCAAGGACTAGCGGGGAACTACAATGAGCAGTTCTTC.

There are a few counts of this clone. The V gene is TRBV7-2, the J gene TRBJ1-3; D may be TRBD1 (5 bases). The V and J ends lost 4 bases and 0 bases respectively, with 19 bases between them. The germline gives CDR1 SGHTA, CDR2 FQGNSA. The CDR3 has 18 residues. CDR3 amino acids: CASSYMGPGLLSGNTIYF. Written as DNA, the CDR3 is TGTGCCAGCAGCTACATGGGGCCAGGCCTACTCTCTGGAAACACCATATATTTT.

The V and J genes are TRBV19 and TRBJ2-1; 12 bases line up with TRBD2. V trimming: 2 bases; J trimming: 9 bases; junction bases outside the gene matches: 5. The CDR3 covers 15 residues. Germline CDR1 LNHDA, CDR2 SQIVND (reference sequence). The CDR3 loop is CASSIRLAGVGEQFF. The DNA of the CDR3 is TGTGCCAGTAGTATAAGACTAGCGGGAGTCGGTGAGCAGTTCTTC.

This chain connects TRBV15 to TRBJ2-3, with D maybe TRBD2 (7 bases). The germline V gene has CDR1 LNHNV and CDR2 YYDKDF (reference sequence). The CDR3 spans 16 residues. With 0 bases removed from V and 1 base from J, the gap between germline ends came to 11 bases. In DNA, the CDR3 is TGTGCCACCAGCAGAGATCGGGGGGCCCGCACAGATACGCAGTATTTT. It codes for CATSRDRGARTDTQYF.

The chain is built from TRBV4-1 and TRBJ1-4, with D possibly TRBD1 on 6 matching bases. This CDR3 has 16 amino acids. Germline CDR1 reads MGHRA; CDR2 reads YSYEKL. The ends were cut back, 4 bases at V and 8 bases at J, with 20 bases in the middle. The CDR3 DNA is TGCGCCAGCAGCCGCACCGGGGGACTAACAGGGGAAAAACTGTTTTTT. Its protein product is CASSRTGGLTGEKLFF.

The chain joins TRBV6-2 or TRBV6-3 to TRBJ2-1, with D maybe TRBD2 (5 bases). The CDR3 contains 13 residues. V lost 2 bases and J lost 7, with 9 bases in between. Per germline, CDR1 MNHEY and CDR2 SVGEGT. The CDR3 DNA reads as TGTGCCAGCAGTTACACTAGTTGGAATGAGCAGTTCTTC. This sequence encodes CASSYTSWNEQFF.